These 24 T cell receptor beta chains share one sample of origin, sequenced in a study of technical replicates of blood from a few donors. Using immunoSEQ multiplex PCR, the repertoire was profiled, and TCRdb retains in-frame clones only, with some absent. Here the sample spans more than 95,000 clones, 95% being singletons. The material sequenced was T cells isolated from PBMCs. These receptors came from a human donor in good health.

The V and J genes are TRBV5-3 and TRBJ2-3; tentatively, D is TRBD2 (5 bases). TRBV5-3 is sorted into the ORF group, with uncertain function. The CDR3 length is 13 residues. V was cut by 4 bases and J by 7 bases, with 13 bases left in between. The CDR3 coding sequence is TGTGCCAGAAGCGAGGGAGAGGCCCATACGCAGTATTTT. This codes for CARSEGEAHTQYF.

The rearrangement links TRBV2 to TRBJ1-4; 8 nucleotides agree with TRBD1. Trimming took 6 bases from V and 8 from J; bases not matched to a gene: 8. CDR1 SNHLY and CDR2 FYNNEI come from the germline V gene. CDR3 size: 14 residues. CDR3 protein: CASRDRAVGEKLFF. For the CDR3, the DNA is TGTGCCAGCAGGGACAGGGCTGTAGGAGAAAAACTGTTTTTT.

This chain uses TRBV28 with TRBJ2-1; D might be TRBD2 (6 bases). The germline V and J ends were trimmed by 6 bases and 4 bases, with 16 bases remaining between them. Germline CDR1 is MDHEN and CDR2 is SYDVKM. The CDR3 is 15 amino acids. The CDR3 here is CASRPSSGLYNEQFF. DNA for the CDR3: TGTGCCAGCAGGCCGAGTAGCGGACTATACAATGAGCAGTTCTTC.

V is TRBV19 and J is TRBJ1-1; D is undetermined. Trimming cost V 7 bases and J 4 bases, with 13 bases left between them. This CDR3 contains 13 residues. Germline values: CDR1 LNHDA, CDR2 SQIVND (reference sequence). The CDR3, as DNA: TGTGCCAGTACCATAGGCTCGGGCACTGAAGCTTTCTTT. Amino acids: CASTIGSGTEAFF.

This clone was found a few times. The V gene is TRBV9, the J gene TRBJ2-2, with 7 bases aligning to TRBD1. J was trimmed by 4 bases and V by 10 bases; bases with no gene match: 10. CDR1 and CDR2 from the germline V gene are SGDLS and YYNGEE. This CDR3 has 14 amino acids. As DNA, the CDR3 is TGTGCCGCCTCCCAGGGGGTGAGCACCGGGGAGCTGTTTTTT. Translated, it gives CAASQGVSTGELFF.

The V and J genes are TRBV27 and TRBJ1-4; D may be TRBD1 (5 bases). This CDR3 has 15 amino acids. V lost 3 bases and J 0 bases, leaving 8 bases between the germline ends. Germline CDR1 reads MNHEY; CDR2 reads SMNVEV (reference sequence). The CDR3 sequence: CASSLRGSTNEKLFF. As DNA, the CDR3 is TGTGCCAGCAGTTTGCGGGGGTCAACTAATGAAAAACTGTTTTTT.

In regard to this clone: This CDR3 is also generated by other DNA sequences in the sample. This chain links TRBV29-1 with TRBJ1-1; D gene unclear. CDR1 and CDR2 (germline): SQVTM, ANQGSEA. The CDR3 is made up of 13 amino acids. Trimming removed 6 bases at V and 0 bases at J, with 11 bases between. In nucleotides, the CDR3 is TGCAGCGTCGGAGGGAGGATGAACACTGAAGCTTTCTTT. This gives the protein CSVGGRMNTEAFF.

The rearrangement links TRBV7-6 to TRBJ1-1; 8 bases align to TRBD1. CDR1 is SGHVS, CDR2 FNYEAQ, per germline. The ends lost 1 base at V and 7 bases at J; junction bases unmatched: 8. The CDR3 sequence is 15 residues long. CDR3 DNA: TGTGCCAGCAGCTTAGTCCCCCGGACAGGGAATGAAGCTTTCTTT. Protein product: CASSLVPRTGNEAFF.

This sequence joins TRBV2 and TRBJ1-3; D is unclear. V gave up 1 base and J gave up 8 bases, with 6 bases separating them. In germline, CDR1 is SNHLY, CDR2 FYNNEI. The CDR3 has 12 amino acids. The chain's CDR3 is CASSEEIDTIYF. The CDR3 bases are TGTGCCAGCAGTGAAGAGATAGACACCATATATTTT. Using reference TRBV2 and TRBJ1-3 for the parts outside the CDR3, the full variable domain is EPEVTQTPSHQVTQMGQEVILRCVPISNHLYFYWYRQILGQKVEFLVSFYNNEISEKSEIFDDQFSVERPDGSNFTLKIRSTKLEDSAMYFCASSEEIDTIYFGEGSWLTVV.

The chain links TRBV27 to TRBJ2-3; weak D call: TRBD1 (5 bases). Looked up from germline, CDR1 is MNHEY and CDR2 is SMNVEV (reference sequence). V was trimmed by 8 bases and J by 0 bases, leaving 9 bases between them. This CDR3 contains 13 residues. DNA for the CDR3: TGTGCCAGCCACGGACAAAGCACAGATACGCAGTATTTT. As protein: CASHGQSTDTQYF.

The V and J genes are TRBV7-9 and TRBJ2-2; no reliable D call. Germline V gene lookup returns CDR1 SEHNR and CDR2 FQNEAQ (reference sequence). Trimming cost V 11 bases and J 1 base, with 11 bases left between them. The CDR3 has 13 residues. The CDR3 spells CAGLIQNTGELFF. The CDR3 bases are TGTGCCGGCCTTATTCAGAACACCGGGGAGCTGTTTTTT.

This sequence joins TRBV19 and TRBJ2-5; a weak D match, TRBD1 (5 bases). The CDR3 extends over 14 amino acids. Germline values: CDR1 LNHDA, CDR2 SQIVND (reference sequence). The V and J ends lost 3 bases and 5 bases respectively, with 13 bases between them. CDR3 protein: CASSMSGYGETQYF. The CDR3 nucleotides read TGTGCCAGTAGTATGTCAGGGTATGGGGAGACCCAGTACTTC.

The chain employs TRBV7-6 and TRBJ2-3; the D gene is possibly TRBD1 (5 bases). Germline V gives CDR1 SGHVS, CDR2 FNYEAQ. The CDR3 sequence is 16 residues long. Trimming removed 0 bases from V and 3 bases from J, with 13 bases in between. The CDR3 region has the DNA TGTGCCAGCAGCTTAGCATTCAGGGTAGAAACAGATACGCAGTATTTT. Translated, it gives CASSLAFRVETDTQYF.

The chain couples TRBV5-4 to TRBJ2-7, with 7 bases identical to TRBD2. Losses at the gene ends were 1 base for V and 5 bases for J; bases not matched to a gene: 3. CDR1 is SGHNT and CDR2 is YYREEE in the germline V gene (reference sequence). The CDR3 consists of 13 residues. The CDR3 DNA reads as TGTGCCAGCAGCTTGTCCGGGAGGAACGAGCAGTACTTC. Its protein is CASSLSGRNEQYF.

The rearrangement uses TRBV10-1 and TRBJ2-5; 12 nucleotides align to TRBD2. Germline V gene lookup returns CDR1 WNHNN and CDR2 SYGVQD (reference sequence). The CDR3 has 17 residues. Trimming cost V 6 bases and J 5 bases; bases outside gene matches: 13. CDR3: CASSQGLAGGGLETQYF. CDR3 DNA: TGCGCCAGCAGCCAAGGGCTAGCGGGAGGGGGCTTGGAGACCCAGTACTTC.

The CDR3, as DNA: TGCGCCAGCAGCTTGAGCTCCCTTACAAGGGGCCCTGAAGCTTTCTTT. Its translation: CASSLSSLTRGPEAFF. V gene TRBV5-1 combines with J gene TRBJ1-1; TRBD1 is a possible D gene (5 bases). The germline V and J ends were trimmed by 1 base and 6 bases, with 19 bases remaining between them. The CDR3 contains 16 residues. Germline assignment: CDR1 SGHRS and CDR2 YFSETQ.

The genes are TRBV28 and TRBJ1-2; 9 bases match TRBD1. Trimming took 5 bases from V and 3 from J; bases not matched to a gene: 10. The germline CDR1 and CDR2 sequences are MDHEN and SYDVKM. The CDR3 consists of 16 residues. CDR3 coding DNA: TGTGCCAGCAGTGTGGCCGGGACAGGGAAAGACTATGGCTACACCTTC. Amino acids: CASSVAGTGKDYGYTF.

The chain carries TRBV19 and TRBJ1-6; D remains unclear. The CDR3 covers 14 residues. The germline CDR1 and CDR2 sequences are LNHDA and SQIVND (reference sequence). V lost 5 bases and J lost 6, with 11 bases in between. CDR3 protein: CASSSGRGNSPLHF. The CDR3 nucleotides are TGTGCCAGTAGTTCTGGAAGAGGTAATTCACCCCTCCACTTT.

This rearrangement joins TRBV6-5 to TRBJ1-3, with 7 bases identical to TRBD1. Germline values: CDR1 MNHEY, CDR2 SVGAGI. The CDR3 length is 14 residues. J was trimmed by 0 bases and V by 11 bases; bases with no gene match: 7. In DNA, the CDR3 is TGTGCCGTCAGGGACAGCCTCTCTGGAAACACCATATATTTT. Translating gives CAVRDSLSGNTIYF.

The chain uses TRBV5-4 and TRBJ1-2, with 7 nucleotides matching TRBD1. The germline gives CDR1 SGHNT, CDR2 YYREEE (reference sequence). With 3 bases clipped from V and 5 bases from J, the junction kept 10 bases outside the gene matches. CDR3 length: 15 residues. The CDR3 region is CASSSVQGEGYGYTF. In nucleotides, the CDR3 is TGTGCCAGCAGCTCCGTCCAGGGGGAAGGTTATGGCTACACCTTC.

This chain links TRBV27 with TRBJ1-2, with a tentative D call TRBD1 (6 bases). The CDR3 has 14 amino acids. Germline-derived CDR1 and CDR2 are MNHEY and SMNVEV (reference sequence). Trimming pared 4 bases from V and 3 bases from J, leaving 12 bases between. The CDR3 nucleotides read TGTGCCAGCAGTTCAACCCCAGGGGACTATGGCTACACCTTC. Translated, it gives CASSSTPGDYGYTF.

V usage is TRBV14 and J usage is TRBJ1-3; D unclear. Trimming pared 3 bases from V and 1 base from J, leaving 4 bases between. CDR1 is SGHDN and CDR2 is FVKESK in the germline V gene. The CDR3 contains 13 residues. In DNA form, the CDR3 reads TGTGCCAGCAGCCACGCGTCTGGAAACACCATATATTTT. As protein: CASSHASGNTIYF.

The chain links TRBV6-5 to TRBJ2-2; no reliable D call. Looked up from germline, CDR1 is MNHEY and CDR2 is SVGAGI. This CDR3 contains 13 residues. Trimming took 7 bases from V and 11 from J, leaving 17 bases between them. The CDR3 nucleotides are TGTGCCAGCACCCCAGGTTCCATTCTAGAGCTGTTTTTT. Translating gives CASTPGSILELFF.

This sequence joins TRBV5-4 and TRBJ1-1; D call uncertain. Trimming took 4 bases from V and 8 from J, leaving 21 bases between them. Germline values: CDR1 SGHNT, CDR2 YYREEE (reference sequence). CDR3 length: 15 residues. Here the CDR3 reads CASSQEGIGKEEAFF. The CDR3 nucleotides read TGTGCCAGCAGCCAAGAGGGTATAGGGAAGGAGGAAGCTTTCTTT. The full variable domain, with the rest looked up from reference TRBV5-4 and TRBJ1-1, is ETGVTQSPTHLIKTRGQQVTLRCSSQSGHNTVSWYQQALGQGPQFIFQYYREEENGRGNFPPRFSGLQFPNYSSELNVNALELDDSALYLCASSQEGIGKEEAFFGQGTRLTVV.